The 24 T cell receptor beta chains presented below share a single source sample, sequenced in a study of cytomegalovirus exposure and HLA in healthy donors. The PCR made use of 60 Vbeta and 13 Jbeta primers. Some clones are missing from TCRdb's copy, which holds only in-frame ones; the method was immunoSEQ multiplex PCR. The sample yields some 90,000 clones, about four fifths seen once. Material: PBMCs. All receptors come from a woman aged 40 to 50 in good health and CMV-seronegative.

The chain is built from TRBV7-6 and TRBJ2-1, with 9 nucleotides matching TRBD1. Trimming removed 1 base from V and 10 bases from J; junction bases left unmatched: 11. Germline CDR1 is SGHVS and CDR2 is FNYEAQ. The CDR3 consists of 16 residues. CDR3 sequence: CASSLDPGQGMKEQFF. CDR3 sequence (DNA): TGTGCCAGCAGCTTAGATCCCGGACAGGGGATGAAGGAGCAGTTCTTC.

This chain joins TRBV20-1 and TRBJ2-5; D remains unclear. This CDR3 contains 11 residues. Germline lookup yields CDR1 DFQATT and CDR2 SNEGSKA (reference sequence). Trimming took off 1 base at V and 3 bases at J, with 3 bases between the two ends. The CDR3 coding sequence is TGCAGTGCTAGAGCTGAAGAGACCCAGTACTTC. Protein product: CSARAEETQYF.

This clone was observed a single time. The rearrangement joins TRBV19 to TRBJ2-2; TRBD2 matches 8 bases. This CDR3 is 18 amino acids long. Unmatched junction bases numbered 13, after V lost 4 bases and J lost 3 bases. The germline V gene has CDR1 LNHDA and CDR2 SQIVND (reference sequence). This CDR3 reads CASSTAAGAGVYTGELFF. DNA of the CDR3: TGTGCCAGTAGTACGGCTGCCGGAGCGGGAGTTTACACCGGGGAGCTGTTTTTT.

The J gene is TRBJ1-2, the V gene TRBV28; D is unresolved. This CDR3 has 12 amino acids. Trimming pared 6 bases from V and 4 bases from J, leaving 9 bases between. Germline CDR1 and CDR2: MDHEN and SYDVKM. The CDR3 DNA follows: TGTGCCAGCAGGAGACAATCCTATGGCTACACCTTC. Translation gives CASRRQSYGYTF.

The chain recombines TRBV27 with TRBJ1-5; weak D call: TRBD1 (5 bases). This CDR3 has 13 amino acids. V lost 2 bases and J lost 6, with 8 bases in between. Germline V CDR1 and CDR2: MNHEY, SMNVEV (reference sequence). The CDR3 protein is CASSLRRGQPQHF. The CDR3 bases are TGTGCCAGCAGTTTAAGGAGGGGTCAGCCCCAGCATTTT.

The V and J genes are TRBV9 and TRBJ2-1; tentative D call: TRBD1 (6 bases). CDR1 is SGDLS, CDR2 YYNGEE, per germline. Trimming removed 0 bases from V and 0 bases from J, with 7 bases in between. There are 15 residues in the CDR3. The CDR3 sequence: CASSVGGRSYNEQFF. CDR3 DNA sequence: TGTGCCAGCAGCGTAGGGGGGCGCTCCTACAATGAGCAGTTCTTC.

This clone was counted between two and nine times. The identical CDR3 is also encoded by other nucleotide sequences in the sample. The CDR3 sequence is CASSFGGGYEQYF. Written as DNA, the CDR3 is TGTGCCAGCAGCTTTGGCGGGGGCTACGAGCAGTACTTC. The V gene is TRBV7-3, the J gene TRBJ2-7, with 7 bases aligning to TRBD2. The CDR3 is 13 amino acids. Germline lookup yields CDR1 SGHTA and CDR2 FQGTGA. The ends lost 3 bases at V and 3 bases at J; junction bases unmatched: 2. Complete variable domain (other parts from reference TRBV7-3 and TRBJ2-7): GAGVSQTPSNKVTEKGKYVELRCDPISGHTALYWYRQSLGQGPEFLIYFQGTGAADDSGLPNDRFFAVRPEGSVSTLKIQRTERGDSAVYLCASSFGGGYEQYFGPGTRLTVT.

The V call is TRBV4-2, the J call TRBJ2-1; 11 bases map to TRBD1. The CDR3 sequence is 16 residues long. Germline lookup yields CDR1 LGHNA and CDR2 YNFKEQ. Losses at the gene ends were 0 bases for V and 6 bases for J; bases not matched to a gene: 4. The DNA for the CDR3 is TGTGCCAGCAGCCAAGAGACCGGGACAGGGGGCAATGAGCAGTTCTTC. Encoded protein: CASSQETGTGGNEQFF.

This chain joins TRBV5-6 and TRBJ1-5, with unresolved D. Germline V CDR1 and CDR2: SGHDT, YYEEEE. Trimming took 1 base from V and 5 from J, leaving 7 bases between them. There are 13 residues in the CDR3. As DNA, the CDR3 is TGTGCCAGCAGCTTGACAGCCCATCAGCCCCAGCATTTT. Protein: CASSLTAHQPQHF.

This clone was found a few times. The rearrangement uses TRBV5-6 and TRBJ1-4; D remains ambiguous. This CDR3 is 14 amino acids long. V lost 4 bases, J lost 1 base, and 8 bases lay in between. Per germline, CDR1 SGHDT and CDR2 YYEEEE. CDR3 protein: CASSPEGTNEKLFF. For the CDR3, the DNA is TGTGCCAGCAGCCCAGAGGGAACTAATGAAAAACTGTTTTTT.

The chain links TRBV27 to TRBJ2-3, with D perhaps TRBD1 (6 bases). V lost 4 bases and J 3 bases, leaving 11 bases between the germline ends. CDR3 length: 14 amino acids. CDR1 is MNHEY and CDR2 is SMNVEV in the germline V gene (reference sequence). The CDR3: CASSSQGLTDTQYF. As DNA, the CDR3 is TGTGCCAGCAGTTCTCAGGGGCTTACAGATACGCAGTATTTT.

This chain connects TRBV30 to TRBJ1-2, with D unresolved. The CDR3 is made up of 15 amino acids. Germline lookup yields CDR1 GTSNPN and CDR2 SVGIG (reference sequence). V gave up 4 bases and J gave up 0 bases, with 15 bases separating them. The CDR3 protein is CAWNPGAPANYGYTF. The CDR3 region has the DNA TGTGCCTGGAATCCGGGAGCGCCAGCTAACTATGGCTACACCTTC.

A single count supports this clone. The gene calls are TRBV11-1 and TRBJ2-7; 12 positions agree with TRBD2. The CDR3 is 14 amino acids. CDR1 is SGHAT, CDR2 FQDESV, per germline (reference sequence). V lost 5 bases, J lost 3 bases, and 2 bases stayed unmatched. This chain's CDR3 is CASSPTSGGYEQYF. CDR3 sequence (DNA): TGTGCCAGCAGCCCGACTAGCGGGGGCTACGAGCAGTACTTC.

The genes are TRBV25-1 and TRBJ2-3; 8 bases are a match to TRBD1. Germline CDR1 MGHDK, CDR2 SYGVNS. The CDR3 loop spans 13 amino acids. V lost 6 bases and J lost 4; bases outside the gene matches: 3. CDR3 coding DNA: TGTGCCAGCAGGCGGACAGGGTCAGATACGCAGTATTTT. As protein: CASRRTGSDTQYF.

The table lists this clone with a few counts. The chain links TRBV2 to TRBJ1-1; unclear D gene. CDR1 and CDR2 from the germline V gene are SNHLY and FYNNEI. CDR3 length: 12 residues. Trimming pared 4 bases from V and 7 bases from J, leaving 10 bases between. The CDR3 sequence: CASSVSSIEAFF. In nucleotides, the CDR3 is TGTGCCAGCAGTGTGAGTTCCATTGAAGCTTTCTTT.

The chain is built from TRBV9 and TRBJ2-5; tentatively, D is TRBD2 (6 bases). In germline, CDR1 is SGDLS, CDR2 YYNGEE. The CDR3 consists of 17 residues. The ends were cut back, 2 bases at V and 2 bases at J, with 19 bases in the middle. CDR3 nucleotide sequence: TGTGCCAGCAGCGTCACCAACCACAGAGGAGGGCAAGAGACCCAGTACTTC. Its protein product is CASSVTNHRGGQETQYF.

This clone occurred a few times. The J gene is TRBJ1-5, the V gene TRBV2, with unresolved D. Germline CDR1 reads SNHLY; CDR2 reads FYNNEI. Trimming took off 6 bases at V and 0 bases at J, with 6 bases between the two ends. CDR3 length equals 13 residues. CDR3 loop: CASSLPSNQPQHF. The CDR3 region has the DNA TGTGCCAGCAGCCTCCCTAGCAATCAGCCCCAGCATTTT.

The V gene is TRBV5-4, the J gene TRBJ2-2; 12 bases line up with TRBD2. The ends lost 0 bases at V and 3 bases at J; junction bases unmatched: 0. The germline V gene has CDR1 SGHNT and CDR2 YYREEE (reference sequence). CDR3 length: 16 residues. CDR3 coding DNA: TGTGCCAGCAGCTTGGGACTAGCGGGAGACACCGGGGAGCTGTTTTTT. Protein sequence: CASSLGLAGDTGELFF.

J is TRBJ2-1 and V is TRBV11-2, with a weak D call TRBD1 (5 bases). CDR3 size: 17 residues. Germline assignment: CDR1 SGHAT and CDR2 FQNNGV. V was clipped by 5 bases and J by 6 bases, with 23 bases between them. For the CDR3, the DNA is TGTGCCAGCAGCACAACGGACCCGGGTGTCAGGGTCAATGAGCAGTTCTTC. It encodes CASSTTDPGVRVNEQFF.

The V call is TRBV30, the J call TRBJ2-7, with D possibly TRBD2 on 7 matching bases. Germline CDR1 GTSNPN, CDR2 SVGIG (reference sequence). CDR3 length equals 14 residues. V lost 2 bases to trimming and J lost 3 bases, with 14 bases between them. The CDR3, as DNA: TGTGCCTGGAGTTTGGGGGGGGCCGTCTACGAGCAGTACTTC. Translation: CAWSLGGAVYEQYF.

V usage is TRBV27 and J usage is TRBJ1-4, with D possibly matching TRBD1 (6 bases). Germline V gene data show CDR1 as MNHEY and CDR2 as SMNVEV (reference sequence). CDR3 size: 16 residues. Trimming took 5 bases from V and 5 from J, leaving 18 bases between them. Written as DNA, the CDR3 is TGTGCCAGCAGTCCTCTCGTGACAGGTGGAAATGAAAAACTGTTTTTT. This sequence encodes CASSPLVTGGNEKLFF.

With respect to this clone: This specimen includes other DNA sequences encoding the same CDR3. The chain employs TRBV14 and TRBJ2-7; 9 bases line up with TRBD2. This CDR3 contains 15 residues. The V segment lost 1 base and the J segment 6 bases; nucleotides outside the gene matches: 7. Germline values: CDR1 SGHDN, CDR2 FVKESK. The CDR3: CASSQVSGSIREQYF. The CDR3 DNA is TGTGCCAGCAGCCAAGTTAGCGGGAGCATTCGCGAGCAGTACTTC.

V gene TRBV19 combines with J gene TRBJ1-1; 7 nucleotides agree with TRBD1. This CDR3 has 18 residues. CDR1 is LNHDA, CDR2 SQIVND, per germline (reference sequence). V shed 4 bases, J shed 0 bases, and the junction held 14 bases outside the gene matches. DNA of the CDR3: TGTGCCAGTAGTAAGGGAGGTGGACAGGCCGGCCTGAACACTGAAGCTTTCTTT. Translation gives CASSKGGGQAGLNTEAFF.

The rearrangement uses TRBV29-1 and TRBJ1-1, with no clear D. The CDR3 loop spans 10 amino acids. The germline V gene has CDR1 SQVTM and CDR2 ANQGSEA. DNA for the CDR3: TGCAGTTATCTGAACACTGAAGCTTTCTTT. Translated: CSYLNTEAFF. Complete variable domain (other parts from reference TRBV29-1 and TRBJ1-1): SAVISQKPSRDICQRGTSLTIQCQVDSQVTMMFWYRQQPGQSLTLIATANQGSEATYESGFVIDKFPISRPNLTFSTLTVSNMSPEDSSIYLCSYLNTEAFFGQGTRLTVV.